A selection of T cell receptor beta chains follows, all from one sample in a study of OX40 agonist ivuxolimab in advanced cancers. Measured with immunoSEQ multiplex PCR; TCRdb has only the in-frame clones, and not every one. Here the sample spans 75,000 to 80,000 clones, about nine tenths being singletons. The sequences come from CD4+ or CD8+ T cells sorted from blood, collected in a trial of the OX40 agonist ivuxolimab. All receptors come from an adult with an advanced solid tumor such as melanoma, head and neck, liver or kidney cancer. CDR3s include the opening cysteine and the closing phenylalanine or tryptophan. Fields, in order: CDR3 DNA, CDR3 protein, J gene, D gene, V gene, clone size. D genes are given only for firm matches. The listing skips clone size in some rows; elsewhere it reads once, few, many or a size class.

TGTGCCAGCTCACCCCTCAGGGAGGGGCCGCCCTCGGGCACTGAAGCTTTCTTT	CASSPLREGPPSGTEAFF	TRBJ1-1	-	TRBV18	-
TGTGCCTGGAGCCCGGGACCGAACTATGGCTACACCTTC	CAWSPGPNYGYTF	TRBJ1-2	-	TRBV30	-
TGCGCCAGCTCCTCCGAGCGCCGCTCCTACGAGCAGTACTTC	CASSSERRSYEQYF	TRBJ2-7	-	TRBV5-1	-
TGTGCCAGCAGCTTGGTGGGAACAGGGGCGGGTGAAAAACTGTTTTTT	CASSLVGTGAGEKLFF	TRBJ1-4	TRBD1	TRBV5-6	-
TGTGCTAGCAGCTTAGCTGGTGGGACCCAGTACTTC	CASSLAGGTQYF	TRBJ2-5	-	TRBV7-7	few
TGCGCCAGCAGCTTGGGGGGGACCACTGAAGCTTTCTTT	CASSLGGTTEAFF	TRBJ1-1	-	TRBV5-1	-
TGCGCCAGCAGCCAAGACACAGGGGCCGAAGATACGCAGTATTTT	CASSQDTGAEDTQYF	TRBJ2-3	TRBD1	TRBV4-3	-
TGTGCCAGCAGTTCTCTCCCTAGCGGACCAAGGGGGATCGGGCAGTTCTTC	CASSSLPSGPRGIGQFF	TRBJ2-1	-	TRBV27	-
TGTGCCTGGAGTGCAGGGGGCTGGAATCAGCCCCAGCATTTT	CAWSAGGWNQPQHF	TRBJ1-5	TRBD1	TRBV30	-
TGCGCCAGCAGCTTGGAGGCACCTGACTTTAATGAAAAACTGTTTTTT	CASSLEAPDFNEKLFF	TRBJ1-4	-	TRBV5-1	-
TGTGCCAGTAGTATGGGACAGGCCAACTATGGCTACACCTTC	CASSMGQANYGYTF	TRBJ1-2	TRBD1	TRBV19	-
TGTGCCACTACCCCTGGCAGGAACACAGATACGCAGTATTTT	CATTPGRNTDTQYF	TRBJ2-3	-	TRBV19	-
TGTGCCAGCAGTTTAGGTACCGGGGTGAGGGTTCGGTATAATTCACCCCTCCACTTT	CASSLGTGVRVRYNSPLHF	TRBJ1-6	-	TRBV28	-
TGTGCCAGCAGCTCGACAGGGAGCTCCTACGAGCAGTACTTC	CASSSTGSSYEQYF	TRBJ2-7	TRBD1	TRBV7-8	-
TGCGCCAGCAGCTTACTCAGAGGGGACTCCCAAGAGACCCAGTACTTC	CASSLLRGDSQETQYF	TRBJ2-5	-	TRBV5-1	once
TGTGCCAGCAGCTCGGATGATACGCAGTATTTT	CASSSDDTQYF	TRBJ2-3	-	TRBV9	-
TGCGCCAGCAGCCAGGCGTATAACGGGCCCCCCTCCTACGAGCAGTACTTC	CASSQAYNGPPSYEQYF	TRBJ2-7	-	TRBV4-1	-
TGTGCCAGCAGTTCGGGTGGCGGGATTTTCACCGGGGAGCTGTTTTTT	CASSSGGGIFTGELFF	TRBJ2-2	-	TRBV27	once
TGTGCCAGCAGTTACTCGAAAAGCCTCGAAGCTTTCTTT	CASSYSKSLEAFF	TRBJ1-1	-	TRBV6-6	-
TGTGCCAGCAGCCTCGGCCGAGAACAGGGTCATGGCTACACCTTC	CASSLGREQGHGYTF	TRBJ1-2	-	TRBV7-2	few
TGTGCCAGTACACATAGCAACGATTCACCCCTCCACTTT	CASTHSNDSPLHF	TRBJ1-6	-	TRBV7-8	once
TGTGCCAGCAGTTTTGGGGGATCCGAGGGAAGCGAGCAGTACTTC	CASSFGGSEGSEQYF	TRBJ2-7	-	TRBV28	-
TGTGCCAGCTCACCAGAGGGGGTCTCCTACGAGCAGTACTTC	CASSPEGVSYEQYF	TRBJ2-7	-	TRBV18	-
TGTGCCAGCAGCTTTTACAGGGTAGCTAACTATGGCTACACCTTC	CASSFYRVANYGYTF	TRBJ1-2	-	TRBV7-2	few
TGCGCCAGCAGCTACGACCAGGGGTCCCACACCTTC	CASSYDQGSHTF	TRBJ1-2	-	TRBV5-1	few
TGTGCCAGCAGTGAAGCGCTTTGGGGGCCACAAGAGCAGTACTTC	CASSEALWGPQEQYF	TRBJ2-7	-	TRBV6-1	-
TGTGCCAGCAGTTTGACTAGCGGGGCCTACGAGCAGTACTTC	CASSLTSGAYEQYF	TRBJ2-7	TRBD2	TRBV7-2	few
TGTGCCAGCAGTAGTGCAGGAGGTCGGAACACTGAAGCTTTCTTT	CASSSAGGRNTEAFF	TRBJ1-1	-	TRBV2	once
TGTGCCAGCTCACCCCAGCCTAGGTTGAGTGAGCAGTACTTC	CASSPQPRLSEQYF	TRBJ2-7	-	TRBV18	-
TGTGCCAGCAGCGCATTGGGGGGCAAACAGCAGTACTTC	CASSALGGKQQYF	TRBJ2-7	-	TRBV11-2	-
TGTGCCAGCAGCCCAACCGGGACCCTCTACAATGAGCAGTTCTTC	CASSPTGTLYNEQFF	TRBJ2-1	-	TRBV7-9	-
TGTGCCAGCTCGCCCTCGGTCCCCGGGACAGCTAACTATGGCTACACCTTC	CASSPSVPGTANYGYTF	TRBJ1-2	TRBD1	TRBV18	-
TGTGCCAGCAGTCTTAGCGGGGGGGCCTACACCGGGGAGCTGTTTTTT	CASSLSGGAYTGELFF	TRBJ2-2	TRBD2	TRBV27	-
TGTGCCAGCAGTTATAATGGGCTTTCTTTCACTGAAGCTTTCTTT	CASSYNGLSFTEAFF	TRBJ1-1	-	TRBV6-5	-
TGTGCCAGCTCACCAGGGGACAGGGACTACGGCTACACCTTC	CASSPGDRDYGYTF	TRBJ1-2	TRBD1	TRBV18	-
TGCGCCAGCAGCTTGGCCTTAAGCGGGATCAAAGATACGCAGTATTTT	CASSLALSGIKDTQYF	TRBJ2-3	TRBD2	TRBV5-1	-
TGTGCCAGTAGTATTAACCCAAGAGAGACCCAGTACTTC	CASSINPRETQYF	TRBJ2-5	-	TRBV19	-
TGTGCCAGCAGTTTAGGTGTAGGGTCGGGGTTTAATTCACCCCTCCACTTT	CASSLGVGSGFNSPLHF	TRBJ1-6	-	TRBV28	few
TGTGCCAGCAGCCAAGATAGGAAGGGGACAGGCTCAAGTAACCGGGACACCTTC	CASSQDRKGTGSSNRDTF	TRBJ1-2	TRBD1	TRBV4-2	once
TGCGCCAGCAGCTTGAGGAGGGGGAGCTACGAGCAGTACTTC	CASSLRRGSYEQYF	TRBJ2-7	-	TRBV5-1	-
TGTGCCAGCAGTTTTCAGGGGCGCAATCAGCCCCAGCATTTT	CASSFQGRNQPQHF	TRBJ1-5	-	TRBV6-5	-
TGTGCTAGTGGTTTGGGACCAGGGACAGGGAAAAACATTCAGTACTTC	CASGLGPGTGKNIQYF	TRBJ2-4	TRBD1	TRBV12-5	-
TGTGCCAGCAGCCGAACCGGACAGATATATTCACCCCTCCACTTT	CASSRTGQIYSPLHF	TRBJ1-6	-	TRBV6-6	-
TGTGCCAGCAGTCCGACAGAGGACTATGGCTACACCTTC	CASSPTEDYGYTF	TRBJ1-2	-	TRBV6-1	-
TGTGCCAGCTCACCGGGGACAGGGGAGAAAGAAAAACTGTTTTTT	CASSPGTGEKEKLFF	TRBJ1-4	TRBD1	TRBV18	-
TGCGCCAGCAGCCAGGTTTATGCGGGGGCCGGTTCAGATACGCAGTATTTT	CASSQVYAGAGSDTQYF	TRBJ2-3	-	TRBV4-3	-
TGTGCTAGTGGTTTGGCGGAAAACACTGAAGCTTTCTTT	CASGLAENTEAFF	TRBJ1-1	-	TRBV12-5	-
TGTGCCAGCAGCTTAGGCCCAGCCTCTGGAAACACCATATATTTT	CASSLGPASGNTIYF	TRBJ1-3	-	TRBV11-3	-
TGTGCCAGCAGTTACGAAGCGCGCTATGGCTACACCTTC	CASSYEARYGYTF	TRBJ1-2	-	TRBV6-6	few
TGTGCCAGCAGCCTACGACTAGCGAACCATGAGCAGTTCTTC	CASSLRLANHEQFF	TRBJ2-1	TRBD2	TRBV6-5	-
TGTGCCAGCAGTTCCGACAGAACGAACACCGGGGAGCTGTTTTTT	CASSSDRTNTGELFF	TRBJ2-2	-	TRBV2	-
TGTGCCAGCAGCGTAGACTTAGGTTCCTACGAGCAGTACTTC	CASSVDLGSYEQYF	TRBJ2-7	-	TRBV9	-
TGTGCCAGTAGTATAGACCTCTTCGGACAGGGGGCTGATGGCTACACCTTC	CASSIDLFGQGADGYTF	TRBJ1-2	TRBD1	TRBV19	-